One and the same sample provided the 18 T cell receptor beta chains below, sequenced in a study of identical twins. Using its own MiXCR run on the 5' RACE reads, TCRdb lists one record per CDR3 protein. The table includes approximately 1.8 million distinct CDR3 sequences, more than 30% detected once. The sample consisted of cord blood. Receptors originate from a newborn girl in good health.

The gene calls are TRBV9 and TRBJ2-3; TRBD2 agrees at 7 bases. CDR1 is SGDLS, CDR2 YYNGEE, per germline. The CDR3 spans 16 residues. J was trimmed by 4 bases and V by 0 bases; bases with no gene match: 8. The DNA of the CDR3 is TGTGCCAGCAGCGTAGAAGTAGGGAGGGAGGCAGATACGCAGTATTTT. This sequence encodes CASSVEVGREADTQYF.

The chain uses TRBV5-1 and TRBJ1-2, with a possible D match to TRBD1 (5 bases). Germline V CDR1 and CDR2: SGHRS, YFSETQ. V lost 0 bases and J 4 bases, leaving 16 bases between the germline ends. This CDR3 is 16 amino acids long. This chain's CDR3 is CASSLEGTAGVYGYTF. The CDR3 nucleotides are TGCGCCAGCAGCTTGGAAGGGACGGCTGGGGTCTATGGCTACACCTTC.

In this sample, this clonotype turned up many times. The chain has TRBV20-1 and TRBJ1-2; the D is unclear. The V end lost 3 bases, the J end lost 8 bases, and 16 bases lay between the germline ends. Per the germline V gene, CDR1 is DFQATT and CDR2 is SNEGSKA (reference sequence). The CDR3 consists of 13 residues. The CDR3 protein is CSASWTGISGYTF. CDR3 DNA sequence: TGCAGTGCTAGTTGGACGGGGATTTCGGGCTACACCTTC.

The chain is built from TRBV7-9 and TRBJ2-7, with 11 bases that match TRBD2. V gave up 5 bases and J gave up 5 bases; unmatched junction bases: 11. This CDR3 has 16 residues. The germline V gene has CDR1 SEHNR and CDR2 FQNEAQ (reference sequence). This CDR3 is CASSLPFLAGGNEQYF. CDR3 nucleotides: TGTGCCAGCAGCCTACCGTTTCTAGCGGGGGGAAACGAGCAGTACTTC.

A few counts support this clonotype. This chain links TRBV20-1 with TRBJ2-5, with 7 nucleotides matching TRBD2. CDR1 DFQATT and CDR2 SNEGSKA come from the germline V gene (reference sequence). V was clipped by 2 bases and J by 1 base; unmatched bases: 13. The CDR3 runs 17 residues. In DNA, the CDR3 is TGCAGTGCTAGATCTCGAACGGGACTAAACCCCCAAGAGACCCAGTACTTC. This gives the protein CSARSRTGLNPQETQYF.

The chain employs TRBV6-1 and TRBJ2-3; 9 nucleotides agree with TRBD2. Germline V gene lookup returns CDR1 MNHNS and CDR2 SASEGT. V dropped 7 bases and J dropped 4; count of bases not matched to a gene: 18. The length of the CDR3 is 18 residues. CDR3 residues: CASTGLAGGLKGADTQYF. CDR3 coding DNA: TGTGCCAGCACGGGTTTGGCGGGGGGGCTGAAGGGGGCAGATACGCAGTATTTT.

For this clonotype: A much bigger clone sits one base away, suggesting this may be a read error. The chain recombines TRBV10-3 with TRBJ2-1; 9 nucleotides match TRBD1. This CDR3 is 13 amino acids long. J was trimmed by 7 bases and V by 11 bases; bases with no gene match: 9. CDR1 is ENHRY and CDR2 is SYGVKD in the germline V gene. Written as DNA, the CDR3 is TGTGCCCCCAACAGGGGGCCAGAAAATGAGCAGTTCTTC. Amino acid sequence: CAPNRGPENEQFF.

This clonotype was found a few times. This chain connects TRBV20-1 to TRBJ1-1; possibly TRBD1 for D (5 bases). The CDR3 covers 16 residues. Trimming removed 1 base at V and 8 bases at J, with 23 bases between. The germline V gene has CDR1 DFQATT and CDR2 SNEGSKA (reference sequence). CDR3 DNA sequence: TGCAGTGCTAGAGGGGGGACTACTCTGGTAGTAAAGGAAGCTTTCTTT. Amino acid sequence: CSARGGTTLVVKEAFF.

In this sample, this clonotype turned up a few times. V usage is TRBV2 and J usage is TRBJ1-2; D might be TRBD1 (5 bases). Germline CDR1 reads SNHLY; CDR2 reads FYNNEI. V was pared by 11 bases and J by 0 bases, with 10 bases between. The CDR3 loop spans 12 amino acids. CDR3 amino acids: CAAGRPNYGYTF. For the CDR3, the DNA is TGTGCCGCGGGACGCCCTAACTATGGCTACACCTTC.

The V and J genes are TRBV5-1 and TRBJ2-5; TRBD1 is a possible D gene (6 bases). The DNA end favors TRBJ2-7, so the J call may be wrong. CDR3 length: 16 amino acids. The V gene's germline CDR1 is SGHRS and CDR2 YFSETQ. The DNA of the CDR3 is TGCGCCAGCAGCCAAATAACACAGGGTGGGGCCTACGAGCAGTACTTC. It encodes CASSQITQGGAYEQYF.

The CDR3 region is CSASREVDTQYF. The CDR3 nucleotides read TGCAGTGCTAGCAGGGAGGTAGATACGCAGTATTTT. This chain links TRBV20-1 with TRBJ2-3, with D possibly matching TRBD2 (6 bases). Trimming stripped 3 bases from V and 5 bases from J, with 9 bases between. The CDR3 contains 12 residues. CDR1 and CDR2 (germline): DFQATT, SNEGSKA (reference sequence).

A remark on this clonotype: Possible read error: a much larger clone is one base away. This rearrangement joins TRBV29-1 to TRBJ1-1; D is undetermined. V shed 1 base and J shed 1 base, with 4 bases lying between them. Germline assignment: CDR1 SQVTM and CDR2 ANQGSEA. This CDR3 has 12 residues. As DNA, the CDR3 is TGCAGCGTTGAAGTGGGGAACACTGAAGCTTTCTTT. This sequence encodes CSVEVGNTEAFF.

The chain has TRBV4-1 and TRBJ2-5; D is unresolved. The germline gives CDR1 MGHRA, CDR2 YSYEKL. This CDR3 has 13 residues. V was trimmed by 1 base and J by 3 bases, leaving 6 bases between them. This CDR3 is CASSQAIKETQYF. In nucleotides, the CDR3 is TGCGCCAGCAGCCAAGCAATCAAAGAGACCCAGTACTTC.

This clonotype showed up just a few times. The V and J genes are TRBV27 and TRBJ2-7; 7 nucleotides agree with TRBD1. Germline V gene data show CDR1 as MNHEY and CDR2 as SMNVEV (reference sequence). The CDR3 covers 15 residues. With 6 bases clipped from V and 2 bases from J, the junction kept 10 bases outside the gene matches. The CDR3 DNA reads TGTGCCAGCAGGCGTGTATACAGGGGAACCTACGAGCAGTACTTC. Amino acids: CASRRVYRGTYEQYF.

The chain joins TRBV5-6 to TRBJ1-2; D possibly corresponds to TRBD1 (6 bases). This CDR3 contains 16 residues. Trimming stripped 1 base from V and 0 bases from J, with 13 bases between. The germline V gene has CDR1 SGHDT and CDR2 YYEEEE. The CDR3 protein is CASSLTKTGPNYGYTF. The DNA for the CDR3 is TGTGCCAGCAGCTTGACCAAGACAGGTCCTAACTATGGCTACACCTTC.

The J gene is TRBJ2-7, the V gene TRBV21-1; no DNA check was done on the table's D call, TRBD2. TRBV21-1 constitutes a pseudogene. The CDR3 sequence is 15 residues long. The CDR3 loop is CASSKVGTSGYEQYF. CDR3 nucleotides: TGTGCCAGCAGCAAAGTTGGGACTAGCGGCTACGAGCAGTACTTC.

This clonotype showed up just a few times. CDR3 in amino acids: CASSLTGQGRIEQFF. The CDR3 DNA reads as TGTGCCAGCAGTTTAACAGGACAGGGGCGGATTGAGCAGTTCTTC. This chain connects TRBV27 to TRBJ2-1; TRBD1 matches at 9 bases. The CDR3 covers 15 residues. The J segment lost 9 bases and the V segment lost 2 bases, leaving 8 bases of the junction unmatched. Germline CDR1 MNHEY, CDR2 SMNVEV (reference sequence).

The chain uses TRBV7-2 and TRBJ1-6; TRBD1 agrees at 7 bases. Germline lookup yields CDR1 SGHTA and CDR2 FQGNSA. CDR3 length: 17 amino acids. V was clipped by 5 bases and J by 7 bases; unmatched bases: 14. In nucleotides, the CDR3 is TGTGCCAGCAGCCGTCGCACTGCCGACAGGGACAATTCACCCCTCCACTTT. This codes for CASSRRTADRDNSPLHF.